The T cell receptor (beta chain) described here comes from a study of lymphopenia after photon versus proton radiotherapy. TCRdb's table, derived via immunoSEQ multiplex PCR, lists solely in-frame clones and lacks some. Among 7,500 to 9,500 clones listed, approximately 86% were seen once. As to this clone: The antigen is not known.

Study findings and constraints: In patients who died, overall survival fell as post-nadir TCR diversity dropped more.

CDR1 and CDR2 (germline): SGHVS, FNYEAQ. CDR3 length: 14 residues. V was cut by 0 bases and J by 2 bases, with 8 bases left in between. V usage is TRBV7-6 and J usage is TRBJ2-7; no reliable D call. Material: peripheral blood, obtained from a patient treated with photon-based radiotherapy. The sequence was collected from a woman in her seventies with pancreatic cancer. DNA for the CDR3: TGTGCCAGCAGCTTAGCCGCTCGTCCCTACGAGCAGTACTTC. Encoded protein: CASSLAARPYEQYF.